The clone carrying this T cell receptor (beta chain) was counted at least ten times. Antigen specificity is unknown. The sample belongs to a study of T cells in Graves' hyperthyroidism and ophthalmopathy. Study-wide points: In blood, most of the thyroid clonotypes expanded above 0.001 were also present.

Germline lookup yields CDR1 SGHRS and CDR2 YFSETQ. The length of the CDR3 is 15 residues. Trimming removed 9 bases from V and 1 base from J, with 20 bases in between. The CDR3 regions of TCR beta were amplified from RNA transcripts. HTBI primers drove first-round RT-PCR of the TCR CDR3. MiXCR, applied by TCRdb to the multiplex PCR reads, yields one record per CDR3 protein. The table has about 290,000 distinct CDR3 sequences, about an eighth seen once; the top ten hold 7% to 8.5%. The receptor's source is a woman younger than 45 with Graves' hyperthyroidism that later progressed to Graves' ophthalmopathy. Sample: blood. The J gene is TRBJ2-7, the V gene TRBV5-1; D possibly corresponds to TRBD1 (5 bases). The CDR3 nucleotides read TGCGCCACCCCTGTAGCAGGGAATCCGTCCTACGAGCAGTACTTC. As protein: CATPVAGNPSYEQYF.